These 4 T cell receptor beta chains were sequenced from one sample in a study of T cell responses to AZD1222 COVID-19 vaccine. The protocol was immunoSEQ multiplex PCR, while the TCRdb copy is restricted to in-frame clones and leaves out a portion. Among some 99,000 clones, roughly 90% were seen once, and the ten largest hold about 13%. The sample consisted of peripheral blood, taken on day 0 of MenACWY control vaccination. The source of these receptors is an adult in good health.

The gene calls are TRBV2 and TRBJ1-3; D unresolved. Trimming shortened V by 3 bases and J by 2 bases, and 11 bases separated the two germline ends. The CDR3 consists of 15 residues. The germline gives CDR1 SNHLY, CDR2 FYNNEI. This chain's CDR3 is CASSEGYGAGNTIYF. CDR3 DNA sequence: TGTGCCAGCAGTGAGGGGTACGGAGCTGGAAACACCATATATTTT.

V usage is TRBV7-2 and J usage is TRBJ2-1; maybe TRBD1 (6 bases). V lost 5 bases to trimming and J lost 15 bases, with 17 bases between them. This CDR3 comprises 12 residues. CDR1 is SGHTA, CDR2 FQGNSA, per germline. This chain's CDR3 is CASSTDSYIPFF. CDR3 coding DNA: TGTGCCAGCAGCACGGACAGCTATATTCCGTTCTTC.

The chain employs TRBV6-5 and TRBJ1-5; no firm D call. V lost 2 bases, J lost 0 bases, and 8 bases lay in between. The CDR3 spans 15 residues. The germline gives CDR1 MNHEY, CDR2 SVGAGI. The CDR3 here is CASSYGTPSNQPQHF. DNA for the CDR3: TGTGCCAGCAGTTACGGCACGCCTAGCAATCAGCCCCAGCATTTT.

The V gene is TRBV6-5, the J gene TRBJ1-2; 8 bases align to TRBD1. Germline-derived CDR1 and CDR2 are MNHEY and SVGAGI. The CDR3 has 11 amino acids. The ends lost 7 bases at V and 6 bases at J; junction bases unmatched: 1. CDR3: CASTQGDGYTF. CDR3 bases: TGTGCCAGCACACAGGGGGATGGCTACACCTTC.